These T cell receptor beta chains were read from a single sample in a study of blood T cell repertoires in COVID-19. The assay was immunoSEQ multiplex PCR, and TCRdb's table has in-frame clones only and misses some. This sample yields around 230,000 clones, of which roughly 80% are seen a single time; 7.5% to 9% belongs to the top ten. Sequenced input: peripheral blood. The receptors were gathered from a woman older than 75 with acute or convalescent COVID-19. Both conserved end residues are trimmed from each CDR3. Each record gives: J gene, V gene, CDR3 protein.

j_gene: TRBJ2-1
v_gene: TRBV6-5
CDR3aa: ASSSTGTGGGNEQF

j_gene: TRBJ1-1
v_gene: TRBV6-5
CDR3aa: ASRTKLNTEAF

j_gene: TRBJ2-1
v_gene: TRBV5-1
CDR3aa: ASSLALLAGLSYNEQF

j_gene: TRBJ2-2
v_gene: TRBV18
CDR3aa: ASSPRTVGELF

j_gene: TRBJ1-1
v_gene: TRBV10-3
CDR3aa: AISGGGDRAGPRNTEAF

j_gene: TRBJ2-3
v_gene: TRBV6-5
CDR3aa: ASTWTRNTDTQY

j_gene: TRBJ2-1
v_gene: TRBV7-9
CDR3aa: ASSPLASEQF

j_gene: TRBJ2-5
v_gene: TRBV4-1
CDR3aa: ASSREDRGGETQY

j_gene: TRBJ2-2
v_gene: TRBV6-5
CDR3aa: ASTRTGLAGELF

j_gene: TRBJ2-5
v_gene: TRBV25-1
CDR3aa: ASSEFGTGGWETQY